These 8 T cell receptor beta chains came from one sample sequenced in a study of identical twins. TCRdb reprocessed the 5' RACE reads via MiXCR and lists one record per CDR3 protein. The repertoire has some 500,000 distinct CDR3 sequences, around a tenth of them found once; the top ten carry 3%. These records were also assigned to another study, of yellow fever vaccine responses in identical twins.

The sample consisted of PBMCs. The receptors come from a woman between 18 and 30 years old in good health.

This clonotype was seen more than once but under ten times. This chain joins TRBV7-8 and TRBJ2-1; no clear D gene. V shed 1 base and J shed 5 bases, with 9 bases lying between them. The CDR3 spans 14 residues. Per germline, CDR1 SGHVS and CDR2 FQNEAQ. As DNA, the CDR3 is TGTGCCAGCAGCTTAGGGCGCAGCAACAATGAGCAGTTCTTC. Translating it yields CASSLGRSNNEQFF.

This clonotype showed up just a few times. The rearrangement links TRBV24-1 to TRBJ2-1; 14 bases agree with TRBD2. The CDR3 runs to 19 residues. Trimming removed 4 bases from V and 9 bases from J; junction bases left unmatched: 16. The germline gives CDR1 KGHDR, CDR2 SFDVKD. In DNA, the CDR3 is TGTGCCACCAGTGACGCCTCCCAGACTAGCGGGAGGGGGAGGGGTGAGCAGTTCTTC. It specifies CATSDASQTSGRGRGEQFF.

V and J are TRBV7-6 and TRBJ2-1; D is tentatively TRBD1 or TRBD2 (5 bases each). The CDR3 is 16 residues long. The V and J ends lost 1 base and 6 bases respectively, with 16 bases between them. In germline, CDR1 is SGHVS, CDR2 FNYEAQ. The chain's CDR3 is CASSLVAGPGRNEQFF. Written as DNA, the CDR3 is TGTGCCAGCAGCTTAGTGGCGGGTCCGGGGCGCAATGAGCAGTTCTTC.

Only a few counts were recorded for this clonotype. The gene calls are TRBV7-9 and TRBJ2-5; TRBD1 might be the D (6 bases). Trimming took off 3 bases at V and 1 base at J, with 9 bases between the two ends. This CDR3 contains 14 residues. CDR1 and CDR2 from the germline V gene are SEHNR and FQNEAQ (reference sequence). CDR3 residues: CASSFDRLQETQYF. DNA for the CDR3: TGTGCCAGCAGCTTTGACAGGCTCCAAGAGACCCAGTACTTC.

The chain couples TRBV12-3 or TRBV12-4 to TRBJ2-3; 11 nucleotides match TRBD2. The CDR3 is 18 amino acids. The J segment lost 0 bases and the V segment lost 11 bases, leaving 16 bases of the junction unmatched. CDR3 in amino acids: CALSLMLAGGSSTDTQYF. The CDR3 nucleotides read TGTGCCCTCAGTTTAATGCTAGCGGGGGGATCTAGCACAGATACGCAGTATTTT.

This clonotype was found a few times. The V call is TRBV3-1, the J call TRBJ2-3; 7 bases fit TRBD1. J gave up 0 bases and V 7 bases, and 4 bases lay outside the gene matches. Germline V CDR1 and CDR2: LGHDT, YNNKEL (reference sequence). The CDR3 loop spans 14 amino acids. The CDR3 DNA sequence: TGTGCCAGCAACACAGGGGTTAGCACAGATACGCAGTATTTT. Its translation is CASNTGVSTDTQYF.

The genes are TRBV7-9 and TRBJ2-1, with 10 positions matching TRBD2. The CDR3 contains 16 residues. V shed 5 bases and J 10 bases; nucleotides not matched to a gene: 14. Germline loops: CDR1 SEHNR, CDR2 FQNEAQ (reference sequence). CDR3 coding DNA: TGTGCCAGCAGCCCGGGGCTAGCGGGAGCCCGGGGGGAGCAGTTCTTC. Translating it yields CASSPGLAGARGEQFF. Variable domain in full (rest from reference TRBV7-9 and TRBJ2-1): DTGVSQNPRHKITKRGQNVTFRCDPISEHNRLYWYRQTLGQGPEFLTYFQNEAQLEKSRLLSDRFSAERPKGSFSTLEIQRTEQGDSAMYLCASSPGLAGARGEQFFGPGTRLTVL.

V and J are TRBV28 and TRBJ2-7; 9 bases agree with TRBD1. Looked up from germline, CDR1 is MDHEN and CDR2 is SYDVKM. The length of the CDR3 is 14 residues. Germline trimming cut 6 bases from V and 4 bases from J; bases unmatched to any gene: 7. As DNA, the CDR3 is TGTGCCAGCAGCTTTCACGGGACAGGGTACGAGCAGTACTTC. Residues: CASSFHGTGYEQYF.